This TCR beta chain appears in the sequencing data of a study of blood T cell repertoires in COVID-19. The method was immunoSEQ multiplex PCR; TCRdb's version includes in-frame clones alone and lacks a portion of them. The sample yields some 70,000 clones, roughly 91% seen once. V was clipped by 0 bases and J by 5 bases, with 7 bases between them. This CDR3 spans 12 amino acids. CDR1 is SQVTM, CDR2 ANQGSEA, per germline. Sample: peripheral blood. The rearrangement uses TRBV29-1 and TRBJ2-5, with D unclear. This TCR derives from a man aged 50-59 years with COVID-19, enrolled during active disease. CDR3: CSVEEIEETQYF. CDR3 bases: TGCAGCGTTGAAGAGATAGAGGAGACCCAGTACTTC.